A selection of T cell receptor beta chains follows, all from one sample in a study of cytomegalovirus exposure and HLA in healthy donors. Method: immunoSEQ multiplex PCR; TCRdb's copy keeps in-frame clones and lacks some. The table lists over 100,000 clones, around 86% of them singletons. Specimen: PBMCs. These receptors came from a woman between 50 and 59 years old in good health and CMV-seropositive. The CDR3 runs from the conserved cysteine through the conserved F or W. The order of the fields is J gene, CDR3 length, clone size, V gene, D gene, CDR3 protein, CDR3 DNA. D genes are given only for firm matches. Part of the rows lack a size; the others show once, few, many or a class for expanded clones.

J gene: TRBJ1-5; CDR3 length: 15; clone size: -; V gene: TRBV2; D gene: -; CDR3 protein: CASGRGPRGNQPQHF; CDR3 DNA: TGTGCCAGCGGGAGGGGACCGAGGGGCAATCAGCCCCAGCATTTT
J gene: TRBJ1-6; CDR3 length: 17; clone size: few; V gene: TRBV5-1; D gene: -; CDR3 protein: CASSLEPSPGRNSPLHF; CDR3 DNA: TGCGCCAGCAGCCTCGAACCCTCGCCAGGGCGAAATTCACCCCTCCACTTT
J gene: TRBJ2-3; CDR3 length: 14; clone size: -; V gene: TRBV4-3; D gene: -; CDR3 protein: CASSPLVREYTQYF; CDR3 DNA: TGCGCCAGCAGCCCGCTCGTCCGGGAGTATACGCAGTATTTT
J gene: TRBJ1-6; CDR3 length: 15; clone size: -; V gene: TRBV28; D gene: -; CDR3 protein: CASSFAGTDNSPLHF; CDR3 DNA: TGTGCCAGCAGTTTTGCCGGGACTGATAATTCACCCCTCCACTTT
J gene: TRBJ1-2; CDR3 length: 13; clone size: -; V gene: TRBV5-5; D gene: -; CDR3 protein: CASSSWGDGGYTF; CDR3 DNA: TGTGCCAGCAGCTCCTGGGGGGACGGTGGCTACACCTTC
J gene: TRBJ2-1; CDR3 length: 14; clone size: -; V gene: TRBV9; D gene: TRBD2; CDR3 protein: CASSVTSGYNEQFF; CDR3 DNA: TGTGCCAGCAGCGTCACTAGCGGGTACAATGAGCAGTTCTTC
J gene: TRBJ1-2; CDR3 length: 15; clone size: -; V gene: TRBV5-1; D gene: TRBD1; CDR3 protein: CASREGGRLPYGYTF; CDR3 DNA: TGCGCCAGCAGAGAAGGGGGCAGACTACCCTATGGCTACACCTTC
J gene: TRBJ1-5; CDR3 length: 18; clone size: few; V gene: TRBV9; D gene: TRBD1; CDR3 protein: CASSADRGGPYSNQPQHF; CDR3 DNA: TGTGCCAGCAGCGCAGACAGGGGTGGTCCTTATAGCAATCAGCCCCAGCATTTT
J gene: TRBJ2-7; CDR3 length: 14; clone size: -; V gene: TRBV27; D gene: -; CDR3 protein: CASSLSPTTGNKYF; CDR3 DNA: TGTGCCAGCAGCCTGAGCCCTACTACAGGGAATAAGTACTTC
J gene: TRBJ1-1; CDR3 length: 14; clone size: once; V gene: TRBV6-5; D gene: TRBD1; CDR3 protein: CASSQPGTGLEAFF; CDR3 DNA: TGTGCCAGCAGTCAGCCTGGGACAGGGTTGGAAGCTTTCTTT
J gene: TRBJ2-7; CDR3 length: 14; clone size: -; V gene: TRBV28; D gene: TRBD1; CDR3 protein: CASSSGQPAYEQYF; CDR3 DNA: TGTGCCAGCAGTTCGGGACAGCCTGCCTACGAGCAGTACTTC
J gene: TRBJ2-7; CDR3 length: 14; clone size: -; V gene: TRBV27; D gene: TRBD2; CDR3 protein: CASSLAGGPLEQYF; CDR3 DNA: TGTGCCAGCAGTTTAGCGGGAGGGCCTCTCGAGCAGTACTTC
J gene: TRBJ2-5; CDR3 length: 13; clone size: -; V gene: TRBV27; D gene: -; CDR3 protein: CASSLVAASEQYF; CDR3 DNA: TGTGCCAGCAGTTTGGTCGCAGCGAGTGAGCAGTACTTC
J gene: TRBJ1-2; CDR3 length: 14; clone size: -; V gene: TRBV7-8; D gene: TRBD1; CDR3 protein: CASSLSDRVYGYTF; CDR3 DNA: TGTGCCAGCAGCTTATCGGACAGGGTCTACGGCTACACCTTC
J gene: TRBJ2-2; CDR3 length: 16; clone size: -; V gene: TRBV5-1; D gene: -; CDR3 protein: CASSLARTANTGELFF; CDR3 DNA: TGCGCCAGCAGCTTGGCAAGGACAGCGAACACCGGGGAGCTGTTTTTT
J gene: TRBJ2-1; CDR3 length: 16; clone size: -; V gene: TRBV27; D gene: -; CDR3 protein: CASSLGGNNPYNEQFF; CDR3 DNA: TGTGCCAGCAGTTTAGGAGGAAATAACCCCTACAATGAGCAGTTCTTC
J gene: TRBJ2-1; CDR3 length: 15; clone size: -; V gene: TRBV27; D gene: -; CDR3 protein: CATRGMRDAYNEQFF; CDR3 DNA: TGTGCCACCAGAGGGATGCGGGACGCCTACAATGAGCAGTTCTTC
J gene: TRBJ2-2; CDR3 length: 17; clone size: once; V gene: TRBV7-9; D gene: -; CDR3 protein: CASSLEEGYLGTGELFF; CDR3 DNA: TGTGCCAGCAGCTTAGAGGAGGGATACTTGGGCACCGGGGAGCTGTTTTTT
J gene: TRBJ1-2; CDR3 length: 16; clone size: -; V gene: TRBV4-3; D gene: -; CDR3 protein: CASSQDWGRGNYGYTF; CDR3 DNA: TGCGCCAGCAGCCAAGATTGGGGCAGGGGAAACTATGGCTACACCTTC
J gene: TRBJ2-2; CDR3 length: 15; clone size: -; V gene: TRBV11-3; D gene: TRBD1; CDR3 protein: CASSLGQGFGGELFF; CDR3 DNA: TGTGCCAGCAGCTTGGGACAGGGGTTCGGCGGGGAGCTGTTTTTT
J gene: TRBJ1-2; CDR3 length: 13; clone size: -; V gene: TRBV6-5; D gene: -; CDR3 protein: CASSYPGAYGYTF; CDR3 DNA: TGTGCCAGCAGTTACCCGGGTGCCTATGGCTACACCTTC
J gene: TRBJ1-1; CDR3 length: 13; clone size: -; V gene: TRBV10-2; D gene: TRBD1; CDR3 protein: CASFNTGGTEAFF; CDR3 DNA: TGCGCCAGCTTCAATACAGGGGGCACTGAAGCTTTCTTT
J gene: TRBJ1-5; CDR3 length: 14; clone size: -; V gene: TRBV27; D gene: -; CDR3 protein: CASSLGTSNQPQHF; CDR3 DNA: TGTGCCAGCAGTTTAGGCACTAGCAATCAGCCCCAGCATTTT
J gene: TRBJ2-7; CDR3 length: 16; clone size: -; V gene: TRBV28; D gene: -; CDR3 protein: CASSFRFVAGTYEQYF; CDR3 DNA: TGTGCCAGCAGTTTCCGTTTTGTCGCAGGTACCTACGAGCAGTACTTC
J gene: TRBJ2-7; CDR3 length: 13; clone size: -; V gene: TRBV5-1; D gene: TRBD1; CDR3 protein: CASSTGQVDEQYF; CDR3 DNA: TGCGCCAGCAGCACTGGACAGGTTGACGAGCAGTACTTC
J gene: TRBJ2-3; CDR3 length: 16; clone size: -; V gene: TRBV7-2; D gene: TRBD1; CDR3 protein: CASSLEDRASTDTQYF; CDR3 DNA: TGTGCCAGCAGCTTAGAGGACAGGGCAAGCACAGATACGCAGTATTTT
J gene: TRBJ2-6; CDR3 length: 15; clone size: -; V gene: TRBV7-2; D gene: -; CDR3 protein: CASSLESSGANVLTF; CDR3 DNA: TGTGCCAGCAGCTTAGAGAGCTCTGGGGCCAACGTCCTGACTTTC
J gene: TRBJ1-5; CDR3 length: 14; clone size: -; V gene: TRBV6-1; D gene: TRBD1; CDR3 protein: CASRDDRGQNAQHF; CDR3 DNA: TGTGCCAGCAGAGATGACAGGGGACAAAACGCCCAGCATTTT
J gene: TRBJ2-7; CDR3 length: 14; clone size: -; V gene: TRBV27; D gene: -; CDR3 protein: CASSPTSSFYEQYF; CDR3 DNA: TGTGCCAGCAGTCCAACTAGCTCGTTCTACGAGCAGTACTTC
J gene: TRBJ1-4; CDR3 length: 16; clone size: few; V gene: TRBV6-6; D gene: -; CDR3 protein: CASSYPGGPTNEKLFF; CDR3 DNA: TGTGCCAGCAGTTACCCGGGGGGGCCAACTAATGAAAAACTGTTTTTT
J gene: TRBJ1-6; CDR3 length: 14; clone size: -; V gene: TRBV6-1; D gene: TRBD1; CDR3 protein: CASSGGTGDSPLHF; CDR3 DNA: TGTGCCAGCAGTGGAGGGACAGGGGATTCACCCCTCCACTTT
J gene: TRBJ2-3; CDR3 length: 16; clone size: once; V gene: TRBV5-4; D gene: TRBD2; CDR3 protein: CASSLVGTSGRDTQYF; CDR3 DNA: TGTGCCAGCAGCTTGGTGGGGACTAGCGGGAGGGATACGCAGTATTTT
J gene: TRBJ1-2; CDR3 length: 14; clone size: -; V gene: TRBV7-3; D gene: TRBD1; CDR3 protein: CASSLWDRVSGYTF; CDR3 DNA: TGTGCCAGCAGCTTATGGGACAGGGTATCTGGCTACACCTTC
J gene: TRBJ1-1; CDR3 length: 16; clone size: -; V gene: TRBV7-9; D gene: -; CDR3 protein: CASSAYPTGVNTEAFF; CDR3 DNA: TGTGCCAGCAGCGCATACCCTACGGGAGTGAACACTGAAGCTTTCTTT
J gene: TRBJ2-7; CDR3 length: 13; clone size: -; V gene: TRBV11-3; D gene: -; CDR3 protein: CASSLDTASKQYF; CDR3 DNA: TGTGCCAGCAGCTTAGACACAGCCTCTAAGCAGTACTTC
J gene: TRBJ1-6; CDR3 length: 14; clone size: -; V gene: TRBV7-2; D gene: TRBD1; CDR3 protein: CASSLPDRASPLHF; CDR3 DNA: TGTGCCAGCAGCTTACCGGACAGGGCCTCACCCCTCCACTTT
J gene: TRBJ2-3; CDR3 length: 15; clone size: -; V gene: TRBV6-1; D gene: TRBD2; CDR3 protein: CATGSTSGMGDTQYF; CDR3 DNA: TGTGCCACGGGAAGTACTAGCGGGATGGGAGATACGCAGTATTTT
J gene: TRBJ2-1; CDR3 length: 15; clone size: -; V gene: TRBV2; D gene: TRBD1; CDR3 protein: CASSERGQGNNEQFF; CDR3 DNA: TGTGCCAGCAGCGAGAGGGGACAGGGAAACAATGAGCAGTTCTTC
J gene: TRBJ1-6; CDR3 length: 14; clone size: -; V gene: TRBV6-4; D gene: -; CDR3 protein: CASSDSNRNSPLHF; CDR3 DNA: TGTGCCAGCAGTGACTCGAACAGAAATTCACCCCTCCACTTT
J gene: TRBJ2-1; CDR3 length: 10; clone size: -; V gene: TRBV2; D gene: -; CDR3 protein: CASSIYEQFF; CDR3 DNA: TGTGCCAGCAGTATATATGAGCAGTTCTTC
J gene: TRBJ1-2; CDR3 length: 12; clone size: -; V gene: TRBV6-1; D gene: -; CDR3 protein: CASSHGQRGYTF; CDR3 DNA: TGTGCCAGCAGCCATGGACAGCGGGGCTACACCTTC
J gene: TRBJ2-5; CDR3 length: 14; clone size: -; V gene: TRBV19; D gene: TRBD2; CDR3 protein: CASSRAGGAETQYF; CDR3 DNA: TGTGCCAGTAGTAGGGCGGGGGGAGCAGAGACCCAGTACTTC
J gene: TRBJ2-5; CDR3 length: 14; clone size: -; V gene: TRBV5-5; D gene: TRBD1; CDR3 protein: CASSSGQGEETQYF; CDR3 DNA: TGTGCCAGCAGCTCCGGACAGGGGGAAGAGACCCAGTACTTC
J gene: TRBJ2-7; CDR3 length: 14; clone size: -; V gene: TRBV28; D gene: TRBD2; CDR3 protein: CATDAGTSDYEQYF; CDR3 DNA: TGTGCCACAGACGCCGGGACTAGCGACTACGAGCAGTACTTC
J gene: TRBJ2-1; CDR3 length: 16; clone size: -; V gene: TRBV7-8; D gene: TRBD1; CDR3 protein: CASSSDRRNSYNEQFF; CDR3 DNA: TGTGCCAGCAGCTCGGACAGGCGTAATTCCTACAATGAGCAGTTCTTC
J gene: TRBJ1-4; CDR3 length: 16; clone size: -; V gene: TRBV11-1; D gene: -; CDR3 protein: CASSPQDGATNEKLFF; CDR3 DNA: TGTGCCAGCAGCCCACAGGACGGAGCAACTAATGAAAAACTGTTTTTT
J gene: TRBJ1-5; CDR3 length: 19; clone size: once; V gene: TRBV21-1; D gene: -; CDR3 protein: CASSNGDSDFFGSNQPQHF; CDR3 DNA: TGTGCCAGCAGCAACGGGGACAGTGATTTTTTTGGTAGCAATCAGCCCCAGCATTTT
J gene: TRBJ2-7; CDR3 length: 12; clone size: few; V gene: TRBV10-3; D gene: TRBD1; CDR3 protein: CAISGDRLGQYF; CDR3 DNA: TGTGCCATCAGTGGGGACAGGCTGGGACAGTACTTC
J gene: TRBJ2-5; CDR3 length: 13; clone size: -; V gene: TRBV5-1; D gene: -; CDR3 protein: CASRIEGSGTQYF; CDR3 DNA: TGCGCCAGTAGGATAGAGGGATCAGGGACCCAGTACTTC
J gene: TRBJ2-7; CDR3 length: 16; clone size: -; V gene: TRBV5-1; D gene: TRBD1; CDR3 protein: CASSSLAGTGTYEQYF; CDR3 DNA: TGCGCCAGCAGCAGTCTCGCCGGGACAGGGACATACGAGCAGTACTTC
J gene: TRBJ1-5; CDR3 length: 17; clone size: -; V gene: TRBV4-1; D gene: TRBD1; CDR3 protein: CASSQVTGGAGNQPQHF; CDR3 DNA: TGCGCCAGCAGCCAAGTTACAGGGGGCGCAGGTAATCAGCCCCAGCATTTT
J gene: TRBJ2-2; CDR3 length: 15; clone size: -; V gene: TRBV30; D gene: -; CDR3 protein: CAWSVKGVNTGELFF; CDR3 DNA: TGTGCCTGGAGTGTAAAGGGGGTTAACACCGGGGAGCTGTTTTTT
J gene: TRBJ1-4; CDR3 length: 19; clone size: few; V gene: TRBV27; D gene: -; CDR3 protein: CASSLSRADLEGIGEKLFF; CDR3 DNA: TGTGCCAGCAGTTTATCCCGCGCGGATCTCGAGGGCATTGGTGAAAAACTGTTTTTT
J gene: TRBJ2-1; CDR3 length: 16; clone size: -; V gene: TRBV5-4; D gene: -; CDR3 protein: CASSLEVGGGFNEQFF; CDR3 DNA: TGTGCCAGCAGCTTGGAAGTGGGAGGAGGGTTCAATGAGCAGTTCTTC